This TCR beta chain was retrieved from a study of T cell repertoires in cytomegalovirus infection. On the study more broadly: It can be stated that public TCR beta signatures indicated CMV infection as well as a matching HLA type. Study-level points and caveats: HLA-C-restricted, CMV-specific TCR beta clonotypes were dominant ex vivo.

This clonotype has only a few counts. Its antigen is unknown. Germline V CDR1 and CDR2: SQVTM, ANQGSEA. The CDR3 spans 13 residues. Trimming stripped 5 bases from V and 2 bases from J, with 11 bases between. TCRdb reprocessed the reads with MiXCR, giving one entry per CDR3 protein. The table shows roughly 630,000 distinct CDR3 sequences, with 20% to 25% occurring only once. The sequencing input was CD8+ T cells from PBMCs. This TCR was sampled from a human donor in good health (CMV status not recorded). Some clones in this sample may be carry-over from other donors' samples. The V and J genes are TRBV29-1 and TRBJ2-3; possible D gene TRBD1, 6 bases. CDR3: CSVLWTVTDTQYF. Here the CDR3 DNA reads TGCAGCGTTCTCTGGACAGTCACAGATACGCAGTATTTT.